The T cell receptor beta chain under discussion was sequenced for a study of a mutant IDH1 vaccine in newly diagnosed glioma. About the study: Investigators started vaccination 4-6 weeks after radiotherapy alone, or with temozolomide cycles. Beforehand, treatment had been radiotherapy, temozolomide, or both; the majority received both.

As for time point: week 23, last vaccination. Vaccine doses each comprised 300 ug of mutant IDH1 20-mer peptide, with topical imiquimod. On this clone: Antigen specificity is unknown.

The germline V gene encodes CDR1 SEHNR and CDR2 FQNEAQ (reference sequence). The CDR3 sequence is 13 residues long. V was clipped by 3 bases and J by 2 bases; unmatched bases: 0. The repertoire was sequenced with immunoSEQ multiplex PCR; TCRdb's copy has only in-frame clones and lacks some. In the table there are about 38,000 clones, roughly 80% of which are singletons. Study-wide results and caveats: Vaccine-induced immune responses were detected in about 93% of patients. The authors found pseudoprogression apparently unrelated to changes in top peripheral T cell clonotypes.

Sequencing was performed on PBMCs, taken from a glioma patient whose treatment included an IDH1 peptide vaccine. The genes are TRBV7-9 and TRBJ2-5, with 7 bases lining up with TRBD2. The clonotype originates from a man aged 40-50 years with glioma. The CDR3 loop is CASSLRGQETQYF. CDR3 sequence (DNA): TGTGCCAGCAGCTTGCGGGGGCAAGAGACCCAGTACTTC.